This passage covers 27 T cell receptor beta chains from one sample sequenced in a study of a mutant IDH1 vaccine in newly diagnosed glioma. Produced via immunoSEQ multiplex PCR; TCRdb's table is partial and in-frame only. The sample lists about 40,000 clones; over 80% were seen once. No cognate antigen is known for these TCRs. Time point in this sample: week 11, during vaccination. One vaccine dose held 300 ug of mutant IDH1 20-mer peptide and came with topical imiquimod. This sample comprised PBMCs, obtained from a glioma patient whose treatment included an IDH1 peptide vaccine. These receptor sequences come from a man aged 35 to 55 with glioma.

This chain connects TRBV5-1 to TRBJ2-7, with TRBD2 identical over 8 bases. Germline V lookup: CDR1 SGHRS, CDR2 YFSETQ. V lost 0 bases, J lost 5 bases, and 10 bases stayed unmatched. The CDR3 sequence is 16 residues long. The CDR3 sequence is CASSLVWAGGEDEQYF. CDR3 bases: TGCGCCAGCAGCTTGGTCTGGGCGGGAGGTGAAGACGAGCAGTACTTC.

This chain connects TRBV25-1 to TRBJ1-1; tentative D call: TRBD1 (6 bases). V lost 4 bases and J lost 9, with 21 bases in between. From germline, CDR1 is MGHDK and CDR2 SYGVNS. The CDR3 sequence is 15 residues long. CDR3: CASSVQGTRYAKAFF. Here the CDR3 DNA reads TGTGCCAGCAGTGTTCAGGGGACCAGGTACGCTAAAGCTTTCTTT.

The chain combines TRBV6-1 with TRBJ2-7; the match to TRBD1 covers 8 bases. This CDR3 has 13 amino acids. V shed 8 bases, J shed 3 bases, and the junction held 6 bases outside the gene matches. CDR1 and CDR2 (germline): MNHNS, SASEGT. The DNA of the CDR3 is TGTGCCAGCCCGACAGGGGCCCTCTACGAGCAGTACTTC. Protein sequence: CASPTGALYEQYF.

J is TRBJ1-1 and V is TRBV7-6; D remains ambiguous. The CDR3 is 15 amino acids. V was trimmed by 2 bases and J by 2 bases, leaving 12 bases between them. CDR1 and CDR2 (germline): SGHVS, FNYEAQ. The CDR3 region has the DNA TGTGCCAGCAGCTTAATCTCCGGAGATAACACTGAAGCTTTCTTT. It specifies CASSLISGDNTEAFF.

The chain joins TRBV19 to TRBJ1-1; D is unresolved. Germline V gene lookup returns CDR1 LNHDA and CDR2 SQIVND (reference sequence). The CDR3 is 12 amino acids. Trimming removed 7 bases at V and 4 bases at J, with 10 bases between. The CDR3 DNA is TGTGCCAGTACAGCCTTGAGCACTGAAGCTTTCTTT. Its translation: CASTALSTEAFF.

The chain is built from TRBV12-5 and TRBJ2-3; 7 bases map to TRBD1. V was clipped by 5 bases and J by 1 base; unmatched bases: 3. The CDR3 loop spans 14 amino acids. Per germline, CDR1 LGHNT and CDR2 FRNRAP. The CDR3 protein is CASGPGTGTDTQYF. CDR3 bases: TGTGCTAGTGGTCCGGGGACAGGCACAGATACGCAGTATTTT.

V and J are TRBV6-5 and TRBJ1-4, with a tentative D call TRBD1 (6 bases). CDR1 MNHEY and CDR2 SVGAGI come from the germline V gene. V lost 0 bases and J lost 7, with 15 bases in between. This CDR3 is built from 16 residues. The CDR3 DNA sequence: TGTGCCAGCAGTTACTCGGGGGGCAGGGGAGGTGAAAAACTGTTTTTT. Protein sequence: CASSYSGGRGGEKLFF.

The J gene is TRBJ2-5, the V gene TRBV11-2; D is perhaps TRBD1 or TRBD2 (5 bases each). Germline values: CDR1 SGHAT, CDR2 FQNNGV. Trimming took 6 bases from V and 5 from J, leaving 16 bases between them. The CDR3 loop spans 14 amino acids. Here the CDR3 DNA reads TGTGCCAGCAGGGGGGAGAGGCAACAGGAGACCCAGTACTTC. This sequence encodes CASRGERQQETQYF.

This chain joins TRBV7-8 and TRBJ2-7; tentative D call: TRBD2 (6 bases). Germline V CDR1 and CDR2: SGHVS, FQNEAQ. With 4 bases removed from V and 0 bases from J, the gap between germline ends came to 13 bases. This CDR3 contains 15 residues. CDR3 loop: CASSSQGGLSYEQYF. DNA for the CDR3: TGTGCCAGCAGCTCCCAGGGAGGCCTCTCCTACGAGCAGTACTTC.

The chain couples TRBV9 to TRBJ1-2, with TRBD1 matching over 9 bases. CDR3 length equals 15 residues. The junction had 11 bases not matched to a gene; V was cut back by 3 bases and J by 8 bases. CDR1 and CDR2 from the germline V gene are SGDLS and YYNGEE. This chain's CDR3 is CASSGGDRVLTGYTF. The CDR3 nucleotides are TGTGCCAGCAGCGGGGGGGACAGGGTCCTCACGGGCTACACCTTC.

This chain links TRBV7-2 with TRBJ2-7, with D tentatively TRBD2 (5 bases). CDR3 size: 15 residues. CDR1 and CDR2 (germline): SGHTA, FQGNSA. V lost 1 base to trimming and J lost 7 bases, with 17 bases between them. CDR3 region: CASSLDHLAGEEQYF. DNA for the CDR3: TGTGCCAGCAGCTTAGACCATCTAGCTGGCGAGGAGCAGTACTTC. The variable domain in full, with the rest retrieved from reference TRBV7-2 and TRBJ2-7, is GAGVSQSPSNKVTEKGKDVELRCDPISGHTALYWYRQSLGQGLEFLIYFQGNSAPDKSGLPSDRFSAERTGGSVSTLTIQRTQQEDSAVYLCASSLDHLAGEEQYFGPGTRLTVT.

The rearrangement joins TRBV9 to TRBJ2-3; TRBD2 matches at 7 bases. Germline CDR1 SGDLS, CDR2 YYNGEE. The junction had 8 bases not matched to a gene; V was cut back by 4 bases and J by 3 bases. CDR3 length equals 15 residues. CDR3 sequence reads: CASSPRTRGTDTQYF. DNA for the CDR3: TGTGCCAGCAGCCCCCGGACTAGAGGGACAGATACGCAGTATTTT.

The rearrangement joins TRBV5-1 to TRBJ1-1, with a possible D match to TRBD1 (6 bases). The CDR3 has 16 amino acids. Deletions cut 2 bases from V and 4 bases from J, with 18 bases between. Germline CDR1 is SGHRS and CDR2 is YFSETQ. The CDR3 reads CASSFSGEDWGTEAFF. CDR3 coding DNA: TGCGCCAGCAGCTTTTCAGGGGAAGACTGGGGCACTGAAGCTTTCTTT.

Only a few counts were recorded for this clone. The rearrangement joins TRBV10-2 to TRBJ2-1; D remains ambiguous. The CDR3 runs to 14 residues. Trimming stripped 2 bases from V and 2 bases from J, with 7 bases between. Looked up from germline, CDR1 is WSHSY and CDR2 is SAAADI. Here the CDR3 DNA reads TGCGCCAGCAGTGAGCCCCAAACCTACAATGAGCAGTTCTTC. Translation: CASSEPQTYNEQFF.

V usage is TRBV19 and J usage is TRBJ2-5, with D tentatively TRBD2 (7 bases). The germline V gene encodes CDR1 LNHDA and CDR2 SQIVND (reference sequence). V was trimmed by 5 bases and J by 5 bases, leaving 24 bases between them. This CDR3 spans 17 amino acids. The CDR3 region is CASSSTAAGALGETQYF. CDR3 coding DNA: TGTGCCAGTAGTTCCACCGCGGCGGGGGCCCTTGGGGAGACCCAGTACTTC.

This chain links TRBV7-8 with TRBJ2-7, with TRBD2 identical over 9 bases. The V segment lost 5 bases and the J segment 2 bases; nucleotides outside the gene matches: 10. Per germline, CDR1 SGHVS and CDR2 FQNEAQ. This CDR3 has 16 residues. The DNA for the CDR3 is TGTGCCAGCAGCCAAGCGCAGCGGGAGGCCCCCTACGAGCAGTACTTC. Its protein is CASSQAQREAPYEQYF.

The chain has TRBV5-1 and TRBJ2-3, with TRBD2 matching 8 bases. CDR1 SGHRS and CDR2 YFSETQ come from the germline V gene. V lost 6 bases and J lost 0; bases outside the gene matches: 6. This CDR3 spans 15 amino acids. CDR3 protein: CASTFGGASTDTQYF. Here the CDR3 DNA reads TGCGCCAGCACGTTCGGGGGGGCTAGCACAGATACGCAGTATTTT.

This rearrangement joins TRBV7-2 to TRBJ1-3, with D hard to call. There are 17 residues in the CDR3. Trimming removed 0 bases from V and 0 bases from J, with 12 bases in between. CDR1 SGHTA and CDR2 FQGNSA come from the germline V gene. The DNA for the CDR3 is TGTGCCAGCAGCTTAGCAACGGGATCGAACTCTGGAAACACCATATATTTT. Encoded protein: CASSLATGSNSGNTIYF. Supplemented by reference TRBV7-2 and TRBJ1-3, the full variable domain reads GAGVSQSPSNKVTEKGKDVELRCDPISGHTALYWYRQSLGQGLEFLIYFQGNSAPDKSGLPSDRFSAERTGGSVSTLTIQRTQQEDSAVYLCASSLATGSNSGNTIYFGEGSWLTVV.

The chain has TRBV7-9 and TRBJ2-7; 9 positions agree with TRBD2. V trimming: 5 bases; J trimming: 4 bases; junction bases outside the gene matches: 9. The CDR3 is 15 amino acids. CDR1 and CDR2 from the germline V gene are SEHNR and FQNEAQ (reference sequence). CDR3: CASSTHSGRSYEQYF. CDR3 nucleotide sequence: TGTGCCAGCAGCACCCATAGCGGGAGATCGTACGAGCAGTACTTC.

The V call is TRBV9, the J call TRBJ2-7; TRBD1 matches at 12 bases. With V trimmed by 1 base and J by 7 bases, 6 bases remained unmatched. CDR3 length: 15 residues. Germline lookup yields CDR1 SGDLS and CDR2 YYNGEE. CDR3 sequence: CASSVTPGQGAEQYF. CDR3 sequence (DNA): TGTGCCAGCAGCGTAACTCCGGGACAGGGGGCGGAGCAGTACTTC.

V is TRBV14 and J is TRBJ1-3; possibly TRBD1 for D (6 bases). CDR3 length equals 14 residues. The germline CDR1 and CDR2 sequences are SGHDN and FVKESK. The germline V and J ends were trimmed by 4 bases and 2 bases, with 9 bases remaining between them. The CDR3 region is CASSPRTAGNTIYF. The CDR3, as DNA: TGTGCCAGCAGCCCCCGGACAGCTGGAAACACCATATATTTT.

The chain couples TRBV7-8 to TRBJ2-2, with 8 bases that match TRBD1. Unmatched junction bases numbered 13, after V lost 6 bases and J lost 4 bases. The germline V gene has CDR1 SGHVS and CDR2 FQNEAQ. CDR3 size: 17 residues. The chain's CDR3 is CASRDGQGARLTGELFF. CDR3 DNA: TGTGCCAGCAGGGACGGCCAGGGGGCGCGTCTCACCGGGGAGCTGTTTTTT.

V usage is TRBV2 and J usage is TRBJ2-5; TRBD1 aligns across 10 bases. From germline, CDR1 is SNHLY and CDR2 FYNNEI. V trimming: 6 bases; J trimming: 7 bases; junction bases outside the gene matches: 8. This CDR3 has 14 residues. CDR3 sequence (DNA): TGTGCCAGCAGAGGGACAGGGGACGGGGGGACCCAGTACTTC. Amino acids: CASRGTGDGGTQYF.

J is TRBJ1-2 and V is TRBV5-1; 8 bases align to TRBD1. Trimming at V came to 3 bases and at J to 7 bases, leaving 8 bases not matched to a gene. CDR1 is SGHRS, CDR2 YFSETQ, per germline. The CDR3 is made up of 14 amino acids. CDR3 residues: CASSSLTGDPGYTF. The CDR3 DNA reads as TGCGCCAGCAGCTCCCTGACAGGGGATCCTGGCTACACCTTC.

The chain has TRBV4-2 and TRBJ2-3; D is perhaps TRBD2 (6 bases). This CDR3 has 16 amino acids. Trimming left V 0 bases short and J 7 bases short, with 17 bases between. Germline V gene sequence: CDR1 LGHNA, CDR2 YNFKEQ. The chain's CDR3 is CASSQDGRDSRYTQYF. The CDR3 nucleotides are TGTGCCAGCAGCCAAGATGGGCGGGACTCCCGGTATACGCAGTATTTT.

The chain employs TRBV6-5 and TRBJ1-5; tentative D call: TRBD1 (6 bases). The length of the CDR3 is 14 residues. Germline V gene sequence: CDR1 MNHEY, CDR2 SVGAGI. Trimming took off 3 bases at V and 4 bases at J, with 10 bases between the two ends. CDR3 sequence (DNA): TGTGCCAGCAGTTATGGGGGCCCGAATCAGCCCCAGCATTTT. Encoded protein: CASSYGGPNQPQHF.

Within the sample, this clone is medium-sized (0.01 to 0.1%). V usage is TRBV7-6 and J usage is TRBJ2-1, with D maybe TRBD2 (5 bases). The length of the CDR3 is 14 residues. In germline, CDR1 is SGHVS, CDR2 FNYEAQ. The V end lost 0 bases, the J end lost 3 bases, and 6 bases lay between the germline ends. The CDR3 loop is CASSLAGVYNEQFF. Here the CDR3 DNA reads TGTGCCAGCAGCTTAGCGGGAGTCTACAATGAGCAGTTCTTC. The full variable domain, rest sourced from reference TRBV7-6 and TRBJ2-1, is GAGVSQSPRYKVTKRGQDVALRCDPISGHVSLYWYRQALGQGPEFLTYFNYEAQQDKSGLPNDRFSAERPEGSISTLTIQRTEQRDSAMYRCASSLAGVYNEQFFGPGTRLTVL.